This T cell receptor (beta chain) was retrieved from a study of regulatory T cells in long-lasting Graves disease. TCR beta libraries were built with iRepertoire HTBI primers and Arm-PCR of CDR3 regions. TCRdb re-called the multiplex PCR reads through MiXCR, storing one row per CDR3 protein. The table records 500,000 or so distinct CDR3 sequences, around 16% of them present only once. This CDR3 region has 16 residues. The germline CDR1 and CDR2 sequences are MRHNA and SNTAGT. The study, taken as a whole, reports: Among samples with persistent disease, TRBV28, TRBJ1-2 and TRBJ2-5 were favored.

This clonotype came up a few times. The target antigen is unknown. Germline and junction disagree at one end, which may indicate a read error. Sample time point: newly diagnosed GD, antithyroid drugs for less than 3 months. PBMCs provided the RNA from which the TCR library was made. These same records also appear under a second study, on T cells in Graves' hyperthyroidism and ophthalmopathy. That work contributes: In patients aged 18 to 65, hyperthyroidism was newly diagnosed, with duration under 2 months. The HTBI primer set drove a first-round RT-PCR of the TCR CDR3. With a median lead of 6.5 months before onset, the model predicted ophthalmopathy.

V and J are TRBV6-4 and TRBJ2-5; 8 bases match TRBD1. The TCR comes from a woman aged 35-65 years with Graves disease. The sequences come from peripheral blood mononuclear cells (PBMCs), collected at new diagnosis, from a patient treated with antithyroid drugs. The CDR3: CASRGRCGDYQETQYF. Here the CDR3 DNA reads TGTGCAAGCAGGGGGCGCTGCGGGGATTACCAAGAGACCCAGTACTTC.